These 10 T cell receptor beta chains were sequenced from one sample in a study of T cell clonality in common variable immunodeficiency. Study-level results: Reportedly, TCR beta sequences from common variable immunodeficiency showed fewer deletions and N-nucleotide insertions.

These receptors' antigens are unknown. Here immunoSEQ multiplex PCR was the method, and the copy in TCRdb shows in-frame clones only, minus some. This sample comprises around 3,100 clones, none seen once only. The sequenced sample consisted of peripheral blood mononuclear cells. The receptor source for this set is a human donor with common variable immunodeficiency.

This clone was observed a few times. Sequencing ends 3 residues short of the CDR3 end; the germline J gene provides the rest. The chain couples TRBV29-1 to TRBJ2-7, with 13 bases identical to TRBD2. Losses at the gene ends were 4 bases for V and 3 bases for J; bases not matched to a gene: 6. This CDR3 contains 15 residues. Germline V gene lookup returns CDR1 SQVTM and CDR2 ANQGSEA. The CDR3 protein is CSVGLGLAGYYEQYF. CDR3 DNA (partial): TGCAGCGTTGGATTGGGACTAGCGGGATACTACGAG.

The sample holds many counts of this clone. The DNA ends 3 residues before the CDR3 does, and the rest of the CDR3 is filled in from the germline J gene. This sequence joins TRBV12-3 or TRBV12-4 and TRBJ2-3; 11 bases map to TRBD2. CDR3 length equals 18 residues. The V segment lost 3 bases and the J segment 1 base; nucleotides outside the gene matches: 9. CDR3 DNA, as far as it was read: TGTGCCAGCAGTTTTTGGACTAGCGGGCCAAGAGGCACAGATACG. Encoded protein: CASSFWTSGPRGTDT. The complete CDR3 reads CASSFWTSGPRGTDTQYF.

Remarks on this clone: The read stops 3 residues short of the end of the CDR3; the missing end is completed from the germline J gene. The rearrangement links TRBV7-2 to TRBJ1-1, with D possibly TRBD1 on 5 matching bases. Trimming pared 1 base from V and 4 bases from J, leaving 10 bases between. This CDR3 has 14 residues. Germline lookup yields CDR1 SGHTA and CDR2 FQGNSA. The CDR3 DNA, read in part, is TGTGCCAGCAGCTTAGGGGGCAGGGCCACTGAA. Protein: CASSLGGRATE. The whole CDR3 protein is CASSLGGRATEAFF.

In regard to this clone: The read terminates 3 residues before the CDR3 end, so the remaining end is supplied by the germline J gene. The chain is built from TRBV20-1 and TRBJ2-7, with D tentatively TRBD1 or TRBD2 (5 bases each). CDR1 is DFQATT and CDR2 is SNEGSKA in the germline V gene (reference sequence). The CDR3 extends over 16 amino acids. V lost 6 bases and J 0 bases, leaving 21 bases between the germline ends. The covered CDR3 bases are TGCAGTGCCCCATCGGGAAGGGGATGGGGCTCCTACGAG. Translation gives CSAPSGRGWGSYE. The entire CDR3 protein reads CSAPSGRGWGSYEQYF.

Of note for this clone: One end of the junction varies from germline; a read error may be responsible. Coverage ceases 3 residues before the CDR3 finishes, and the germline J gene fills in the end. The V gene is TRBV7-9, the J gene TRBJ1-2; 7 bases fit TRBD1. The CDR3 consists of 13 residues. Germline V CDR1 and CDR2: SEHNR, FQNEAQ (reference sequence). CDR3 DNA, as far as it was read: TGTTCCAGCAGCTTGACAGGGTTTTATGGC. Its protein product is CSSSLTGFYG. The whole CDR3 protein is CSSSLTGFYGYTF.

As for this clone: The CDR3 extends 3 residues past the end of the read, so its final part is completed from the germline J gene. V gene TRBV7-6 combines with J gene TRBJ2-2; 8 bases align to TRBD2. The CDR3 has 16 amino acids. Germline CDR1 reads SGHVS; CDR2 reads FNYEAQ. The V and J ends lost 5 bases and 5 bases, in that order; junction bases with no gene match: 10. The chain's CDR3 is CASSRIGGAGTGELFF. CDR3 bases read: TGTGCCAGCAGCCGGATCGGGGGGGCCGGGACCGGGGAG.

On this clone: With the read ending 3 residues before the CDR3 end, the germline J gene is used to fill in that end. The V gene is TRBV18, the J gene TRBJ2-7; D not resolved. CDR1 is KGHSH, CDR2 LQKENI, per germline. The CDR3 loop spans 13 amino acids. The V gene lost 3 bases and the J gene lost 3 bases, with 9 bases spanning the gap. The sequenced CDR3 bases are TGTGCCAGCTCACCCCCCGCCAGCTACGAG. Amino acids: CASSPPASYE. The full CDR3 protein reads CASSPPASYEQYF.

Only a few counts were recorded for this clone. The read ends 3 residues shy of where the CDR3 ends; the end is completed using the germline J gene. The chain links TRBV7-9 to TRBJ1-3; TRBD1 is a possible D gene (6 bases). V was cut by 5 bases and J by 2 bases, with 13 bases left in between. Germline lookup yields CDR1 SEHNR and CDR2 FQNEAQ (reference sequence). The CDR3 extends over 15 amino acids. The CDR3 DNA, read in part, is TGTGCCAGCAGCCCTAGGGGGAGGACTGGAAACACC. It yields the protein CASSPRGRTGNT. The complete CDR3 protein is CASSPRGRTGNTIYF.

Of note for this clone: The DNA ends 3 residues before the CDR3 does, and the rest of the CDR3 is filled in from the germline J gene. This rearrangement joins TRBV7-9 to TRBJ1-1; D may be TRBD1 (5 bases). This CDR3 region has 15 residues. CDR1 is SEHNR, CDR2 FQNEAQ, per germline (reference sequence). The V end was cut by 1 base, the J end by 0 bases, with 9 bases between. The sequenced part of the CDR3 DNA is TGTGCCAGCAGCTTAGAGGGGCACATGAACACTGAA. Its protein is CASSLEGHMNTE. The complete CDR3 reads CASSLEGHMNTEAFF.

This clone was seen more than once but under ten times. The read ends 3 residues shy of where the CDR3 ends; the end is completed using the germline J gene. The chain joins TRBV19 to TRBJ2-7; no reliable D call. Per the germline V gene, CDR1 is LNHDA and CDR2 is SQIVND (reference sequence). Trimming cost V 9 bases and J 6 bases, with 15 bases left between them. This CDR3 contains 12 residues. The CDR3 loop is CASLRALGEQYF. The DNA read from the CDR3 is TGTGCCAGCCTACGAGCCCTTGGCGAG. The full variable domain, with the rest looked up from reference TRBV19 and TRBJ2-7, is DGGITQSPKYLFRKEGQNVTLSCEQNLNHDAMYWYRQDPGQGLRLIYYSQIVNDFQKGDIAEGYSVSREKKESFPLTVTSAQKNPTAFYLCASLRALGEQYFGPGTRLTVT.